The clone carrying this T cell receptor beta chain appeared a few times. This specimen belongs to a study of blood T cell repertoires in COVID-19. Generated by immunoSEQ multiplex PCR, the TCRdb table keeps only in-frame clones and is missing some. The table includes about 100,000 clones, roughly 81% detected once. The sequenced material came from peripheral blood. The receptor was derived from a middle-aged man with active or convalescent COVID-19.

CDR3 in amino acids: CASSASSVESEQYF. CDR3 DNA: TGTGCCAGCAGCGCCAGCTCGGTGGAGAGCGAGCAGTACTTC. The rearrangement links TRBV9 to TRBJ2-7; D is ambiguous. CDR1 is SGDLS and CDR2 is YYNGEE in the germline V gene. Between the trimmed V and J ends, which lost 3 bases and 6 bases, there was a span of 16 bases. The CDR3 spans 14 residues.